The rows below give T cell receptor beta chains drawn from one sample of a study of neoadjuvant nivolumab and ipilimumab in lung cancer. Assay used: immunoSEQ multiplex PCR; TCRdb lists only in-frame clones, some missing. The repertoire has 30,000 or so clones, approximately 90% of them found once; the top ten carry around 4.8%. The sequencing here drew on peripheral blood, taken after neoadjuvant nivolumab, alone or with ipilimumab, at or shortly before surgery. The origin of the receptors is an adult with non-small cell lung cancer. Each CDR3 is given with its conserved first and last residue. The D gene is left open where the match is weak. Expanded clones are given a class, and other clones once, few, many or no size at all.

clone_size: -; j_call: TRBJ1-1; v_call: TRBV2; d_call: -; cdr3_nt: TGTGCCAGCAGTGAATGGGCAGGGGTAGGGAGCGAAGCTTTCTTT; cdr3_aa: CASSEWAGVGSEAFF
clone_size: -; j_call: TRBJ2-3; v_call: TRBV7-9; d_call: -; cdr3_nt: TGTGCCAGCAGCTTGACAGATACGCAGTATTTT; cdr3_aa: CASSLTDTQYF
clone_size: -; j_call: TRBJ1-5; v_call: TRBV11-2; d_call: -; cdr3_nt: TGTGCCAGCAGCCCTCGCAGCAATCAGCCCCAGCATTTT; cdr3_aa: CASSPRSNQPQHF
clone_size: -; j_call: TRBJ1-6; v_call: TRBV28; d_call: -; cdr3_nt: TGTGCCAGCAGCCAACGAGCCAATTCACCCCTCCACTTT; cdr3_aa: CASSQRANSPLHF
clone_size: -; j_call: TRBJ1-1; v_call: TRBV5-4; d_call: TRBD1; cdr3_nt: TGTGCCAGCAGCTTGATACAGGGGGTGAACACTGAAGCTTTCTTT; cdr3_aa: CASSLIQGVNTEAFF
clone_size: -; j_call: TRBJ2-7; v_call: TRBV18; d_call: -; cdr3_nt: TGTGCCAGCTCACCCGTCAGCGGCCGGACGGGCGAGCAGTACTTC; cdr3_aa: CASSPVSGRTGEQYF
clone_size: -; j_call: TRBJ1-2; v_call: TRBV29-1; d_call: -; cdr3_nt: TGCAGCGCAGTATCTGCTAACTATGGCTACACCTTC; cdr3_aa: CSAVSANYGYTF
clone_size: -; j_call: TRBJ1-1; v_call: TRBV6-4; d_call: -; cdr3_nt: TGTGCCAGCAGTGACTCGAATCGGAACACTGAAGCTTTCTTT; cdr3_aa: CASSDSNRNTEAFF
clone_size: -; j_call: TRBJ1-2; v_call: TRBV6-5; d_call: -; cdr3_nt: TGTGCCAGCGTCCACAGGGAGGGGGGTGGCTACACCTTC; cdr3_aa: CASVHREGGGYTF
clone_size: -; j_call: TRBJ1-4; v_call: TRBV5-4; d_call: -; cdr3_nt: TGTGCCAGCAGCTTGAGGTCTTCAACTAATGAAAAACTGTTTTTT; cdr3_aa: CASSLRSSTNEKLFF
clone_size: -; j_call: TRBJ2-5; v_call: TRBV5-1; d_call: TRBD1; cdr3_nt: TGCGCCAGCAGCTTGCTGGGACAGTCCCAAGAGACCCAGTACTTC; cdr3_aa: CASSLLGQSQETQYF
clone_size: -; j_call: TRBJ2-5; v_call: TRBV10-3; d_call: TRBD1; cdr3_nt: TGTGCCATCAGACCCGGGACAGGGGGCTACGTTCGGGGGGACAGGAGAGAGACCCAGTACTTC; cdr3_aa: CAIRPGTGGYVRGDRRETQYF
clone_size: -; j_call: TRBJ1-5; v_call: TRBV5-3; d_call: -; cdr3_nt: TGTGCCAGAAGCTTGGAGGGTGGGAGACAGCCCCAGCATTTT; cdr3_aa: CARSLEGGRQPQHF
clone_size: -; j_call: TRBJ1-2; v_call: TRBV5-4; d_call: -; cdr3_nt: TGTGCCAGCAGCTTGGGTTGGAGCGCTAACTATGGCTACACCTTC; cdr3_aa: CASSLGWSANYGYTF
clone_size: -; j_call: TRBJ2-1; v_call: TRBV7-3; d_call: -; cdr3_nt: TGTGCCAGCAGCATAGGGACGGACAATGAGCAGTTCTTC; cdr3_aa: CASSIGTDNEQFF
clone_size: -; j_call: TRBJ2-2; v_call: TRBV6-1; d_call: -; cdr3_nt: TGTGCCAGCAGACTCAGACCGAACACCGGGGAGCTGTTTTTT; cdr3_aa: CASRLRPNTGELFF
clone_size: once; j_call: TRBJ2-1; v_call: TRBV18; d_call: -; cdr3_nt: TGTGCCAGCTCGCCTTACAATGAGCAGTTCTTC; cdr3_aa: CASSPYNEQFF
clone_size: -; j_call: TRBJ2-1; v_call: TRBV27; d_call: TRBD2; cdr3_nt: TGTGCCAGCAGAGCTAGCGGGGGGGCCTACCTAAGCAATGAGCAGTTCTTC; cdr3_aa: CASRASGGAYLSNEQFF
clone_size: -; j_call: TRBJ2-4; v_call: TRBV18; d_call: -; cdr3_nt: TGTGCCAGCTCAAAAGAACTAGCCAAAAACATTCAGTACTTC; cdr3_aa: CASSKELAKNIQYF
clone_size: -; j_call: TRBJ1-2; v_call: TRBV27; d_call: TRBD1; cdr3_nt: TGTGCCAGCAGTTCCTCAGCAGGGGGCAACTATGGCTACACCTTC; cdr3_aa: CASSSSAGGNYGYTF
clone_size: -; j_call: TRBJ2-3; v_call: TRBV10-3; d_call: -; cdr3_nt: TGTGCCACTCGGACCAAGGGGGGGGCAGATACGCAGTATTTT; cdr3_aa: CATRTKGGADTQYF
clone_size: -; j_call: TRBJ1-2; v_call: TRBV7-3; d_call: -; cdr3_nt: TGTGCCAGCAGCTTGACCGGGACATCGGACTATGGCTACACCTTC; cdr3_aa: CASSLTGTSDYGYTF
clone_size: -; j_call: TRBJ1-2; v_call: TRBV20-1; d_call: -; cdr3_nt: TGCAGTGCGTCGCCTAACTATGGCTACACCTTC; cdr3_aa: CSASPNYGYTF
clone_size: -; j_call: TRBJ1-2; v_call: TRBV18; d_call: -; cdr3_nt: TGTGCCAGCTCACTGGACGGAGATGGCTACACCTTC; cdr3_aa: CASSLDGDGYTF